These 12 T cell receptor beta chains share one sample of origin, sequenced in a study of blood T cell repertoires in COVID-19. Measured with immunoSEQ multiplex PCR; TCRdb has only the in-frame clones, and not every one. The data show roughly 140,000 clones, with around 80% seen just once and about 5% held by the top ten. The sequencing sample was made of peripheral blood. These receptors were collected from a woman between 45 and 65 years old with acute or convalescent COVID-19.

This clone appeared a single time. V usage is TRBV7-2 and J usage is TRBJ1-1; D is possibly TRBD1 (5 bases). The germline CDR1 and CDR2 sequences are SGHTA and FQGNSA. The CDR3 runs 15 residues. Trimming took off 5 bases at V and 4 bases at J, with 17 bases between the two ends. CDR3 nucleotides: TGTGCCAGCAGCCCGGGGGGAGGGGTGGGCACTGAAGCTTTCTTT. Amino acids: CASSPGGGVGTEAFF. Full variable domain (remainder filled in from reference TRBV7-2 and TRBJ1-1): GAGVSQSPSNKVTEKGKDVELRCDPISGHTALYWYRQSLGQGLEFLIYFQGNSAPDKSGLPSDRFSAERTGGSVSTLTIQRTQQEDSAVYLCASSPGGGVGTEAFFGQGTRLTVV.

The chain couples TRBV5-5 to TRBJ1-2, with TRBD1 as a possible D gene (6 bases). Germline V CDR1 and CDR2: SGHKS, YYEKEE (reference sequence). The CDR3 sequence is 16 residues long. V lost 4 bases, J lost 4 bases, and 20 bases lay in between. The CDR3 region is CASSLDPGVMGYGYTF. The CDR3 region has the DNA TGTGCCAGCAGCCTTGACCCAGGGGTGATGGGCTATGGCTACACCTTC.

This clone has a single count. The rearrangement joins TRBV5-1 to TRBJ1-1; D is unresolved. The germline V and J ends were trimmed by 1 base and 3 bases, with 7 bases remaining between them. Germline CDR1 is SGHRS and CDR2 is YFSETQ. CDR3 length: 13 amino acids. CDR3 in amino acids: CASSLFADTEAFF. CDR3 DNA sequence: TGCGCCAGCAGCTTGTTCGCGGACACTGAAGCTTTCTTT. The whole variable domain, remainder taken from reference TRBV5-1 and TRBJ1-1, is KAGVTQTPRYLIKTRGQQVTLSCSPISGHRSVSWYQQTPGQGLQFLFEYFSETQRNKGNFPGRFSGRQFSNSRSEMNVSTLELGDSALYLCASSLFADTEAFFGQGTRLTVV.

This clone appeared a single time. This chain joins TRBV25-1 and TRBJ1-2; D is undetermined. V was pared by 3 bases and J by 2 bases, with 10 bases between. The CDR3 consists of 14 residues. The germline V gene has CDR1 MGHDK and CDR2 SYGVNS. The CDR3, as DNA: TGTGCCAGCAGTGACGCAAACGAGAACTATGGCTACACCTTC. Translating gives CASSDANENYGYTF.

V gene TRBV24-1 combines with J gene TRBJ2-6, with D possibly TRBD1 on 6 matching bases. The CDR3 has 15 residues. CDR1 is KGHDR, CDR2 SFDVKD, per germline. V lost 7 bases, J lost 3 bases, and 12 bases lay in between. In DNA form, the CDR3 reads TGTGCCACCAGCATCCCAGGGGATGGGGCCAACGTCCTGACTTTC. Its protein product is CATSIPGDGANVLTF.

This chain joins TRBV2 and TRBJ2-2, with TRBD2 matching over 8 bases. V trimming: 6 bases; J trimming: 4 bases; junction bases outside the gene matches: 7. This CDR3 contains 15 residues. Germline CDR1 reads SNHLY; CDR2 reads FYNNEI. The CDR3: CASSIGLAATGELFF. DNA for the CDR3: TGTGCCAGCAGCATCGGACTAGCAGCCACCGGGGAGCTGTTTTTT.

The rearrangement joins TRBV7-2 to TRBJ2-3, with 8 bases that match TRBD2. Per the germline V gene, CDR1 is SGHTA and CDR2 is FQGNSA. The ends lost 10 bases at V and 10 bases at J; junction bases unmatched: 13. The CDR3 totals 13 residues. The CDR3 DNA sequence: TGTGCCACCCAGTACGATCGGGGGGGGGCGCAGTATTTT. Translated, it gives CATQYDRGGAQYF. The full variable domain, its missing parts supplied by reference TRBV7-2 and TRBJ2-3, is GAGVSQSPSNKVTEKGKDVELRCDPISGHTALYWYRQSLGQGLEFLIYFQGNSAPDKSGLPSDRFSAERTGGSVSTLTIQRTQQEDSAVYLCATQYDRGGAQYFGPGTRLTVL.

The chain links TRBV28 to TRBJ1-2, with 12 bases fitting TRBD1. The CDR3 runs 14 residues. CDR1 is MDHEN, CDR2 SYDVKM, per germline. With V trimmed by 6 bases and J by 7 bases, 6 bases remained unmatched. The CDR3 reads CASSQGQGAGGYTF. The CDR3 bases are TGTGCCAGCAGCCAGGGACAGGGGGCGGGTGGCTACACCTTC.

The chain employs TRBV7-9 and TRBJ2-1; 15 nucleotides match TRBD2. V shed 5 bases and J 1 base; nucleotides not matched to a gene: 6. The germline gives CDR1 SEHNR, CDR2 FQNEAQ (reference sequence). The length of the CDR3 is 18 residues. The CDR3 DNA is TGTGCCAGCAGCCCAGGGACTAGCGGGGGGAGGTCCTACAATGAGCAGTTCTTC. This encodes CASSPGTSGGRSYNEQFF.

This clone was observed a few times. The chain combines TRBV19 with TRBJ1-1; D may be TRBD1 (6 bases). V dropped 4 bases and J dropped 1 base, with 10 bases sitting between them. The CDR3 extends over 14 amino acids. Per germline, CDR1 LNHDA and CDR2 SQIVND (reference sequence). The CDR3 coding sequence is TGTGCCAGTAGTAGTGACAGGTCGAACACTGAAGCTTTCTTT. Amino acid sequence: CASSSDRSNTEAFF.

The chain couples TRBV27 to TRBJ2-1; TRBD2 matches at 10 bases. Germline assignment: CDR1 MNHEY and CDR2 SMNVEV (reference sequence). The CDR3 totals 14 residues. V trimming: 7 bases; J trimming: 7 bases; junction bases outside the gene matches: 7. This CDR3 is CASTSGGGRNEQFF. The CDR3 nucleotides read TGTGCCAGCACGAGCGGGGGGGGTAGGAATGAGCAGTTCTTC.

V is TRBV6-5 and J is TRBJ2-5; no clear D gene. Germline V gene lookup returns CDR1 MNHEY and CDR2 SVGAGI. The CDR3 has 13 residues. Deletions cut 7 bases from V and 3 bases from J, with 12 bases between. The CDR3 here is CASNQGGEETQYF. The CDR3 bases are TGTGCCAGCAACCAAGGTGGAGAAGAGACCCAGTACTTC.